This T cell receptor beta chain was sequenced during a study of blood T cell repertoires in COVID-19. Study-level information: PBMCs, B-cell-depleted T cells, or T cells were the source of the cDNA or gDNA that made up the material.

The repertoire was sequenced with immunoSEQ multiplex PCR; TCRdb's copy has only in-frame clones and lacks some. The table records some 200,000 clones, about 87% of them present only once. Germline CDR1 is LNHDA and CDR2 is SQIVND (reference sequence). This CDR3 comprises 16 residues. The V end lost 4 bases, the J end lost 0 bases, and 13 bases lay between the germline ends. The receptor comes from a man aged 70-80 years with acute or convalescent COVID-19. This sequence joins TRBV19 and TRBJ2-4; D possibly corresponds to TRBD1 (6 bases). The sequencing input was peripheral blood. CDR3 in amino acids: CASSTGEWLAKNIQYF. The DNA of the CDR3 is TGTGCCAGTAGTACAGGGGAGTGGCTAGCCAAAAACATTCAGTACTTC.